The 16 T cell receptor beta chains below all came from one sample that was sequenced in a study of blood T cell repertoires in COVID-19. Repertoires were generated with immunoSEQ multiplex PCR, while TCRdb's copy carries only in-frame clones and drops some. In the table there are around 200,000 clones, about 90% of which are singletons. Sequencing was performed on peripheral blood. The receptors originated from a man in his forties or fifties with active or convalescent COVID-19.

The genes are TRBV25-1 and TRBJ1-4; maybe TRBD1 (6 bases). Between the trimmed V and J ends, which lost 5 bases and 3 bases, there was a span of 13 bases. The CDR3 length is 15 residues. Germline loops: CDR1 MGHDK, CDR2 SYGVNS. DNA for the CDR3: TGTGCCAGCAGTAGGCGGGGGCAGGCTAATGAAAAACTGTTTTTT. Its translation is CASSRRGQANEKLFF.

DNA for the CDR3: TGTGCCAGCTCACCACGGCCTCTAGGGGACACTGAAGCTTTCTTT. Residues: CASSPRPLGDTEAFF. This rearrangement joins TRBV18 to TRBJ1-1; D is perhaps TRBD1 (5 bases). Germline CDR1 and CDR2: KGHSH and LQKENI. There are 15 residues in the CDR3. Trimming removed 1 base at V and 3 bases at J, with 12 bases between.

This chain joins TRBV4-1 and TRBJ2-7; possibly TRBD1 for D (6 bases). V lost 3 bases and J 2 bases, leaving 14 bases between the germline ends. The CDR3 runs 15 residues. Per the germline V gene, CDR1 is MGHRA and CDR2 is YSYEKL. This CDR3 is CASSQDLGGAYEQYF. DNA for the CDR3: TGCGCCAGCAGCCAGGATTTAGGGGGAGCCTACGAGCAGTACTTC.

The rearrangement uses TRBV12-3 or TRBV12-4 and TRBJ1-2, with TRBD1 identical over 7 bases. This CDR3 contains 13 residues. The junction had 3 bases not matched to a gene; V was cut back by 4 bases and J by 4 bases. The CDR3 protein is CASSSPGGYGYTF. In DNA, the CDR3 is TGTGCCAGCAGTTCTCCAGGGGGCTATGGCTACACCTTC.

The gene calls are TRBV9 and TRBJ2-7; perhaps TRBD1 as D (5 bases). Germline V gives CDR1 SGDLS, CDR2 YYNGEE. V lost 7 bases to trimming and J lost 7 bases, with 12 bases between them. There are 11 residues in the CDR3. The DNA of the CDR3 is TGTGCCAGCGGGGCTATGGGGGAGCAGTACTTC. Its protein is CASGAMGEQYF.

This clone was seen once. The CDR3 nucleotides are TGTGCCAGCAGTTTAAGGGGGACGGAAGCTTTCTTT. It encodes CASSLRGTEAFF. The chain carries TRBV27 and TRBJ1-1; weak D call: TRBD1 (6 bases). This CDR3 is built from 12 residues. Germline lookup yields CDR1 MNHEY and CDR2 SMNVEV (reference sequence). Trimming removed 2 bases from V and 8 bases from J, with 9 bases in between.

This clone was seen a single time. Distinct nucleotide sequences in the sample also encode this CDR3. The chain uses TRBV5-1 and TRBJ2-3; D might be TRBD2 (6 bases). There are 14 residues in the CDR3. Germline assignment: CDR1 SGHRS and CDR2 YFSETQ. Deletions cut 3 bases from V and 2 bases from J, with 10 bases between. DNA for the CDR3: TGCGCCAGCAGCTCCGGGACTCCCACAGATACGCAGTATTTT. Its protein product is CASSSGTPTDTQYF.

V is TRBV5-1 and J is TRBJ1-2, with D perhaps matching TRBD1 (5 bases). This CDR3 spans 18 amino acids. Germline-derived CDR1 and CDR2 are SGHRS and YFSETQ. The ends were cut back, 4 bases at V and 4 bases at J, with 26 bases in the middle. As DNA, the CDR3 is TGCGCCAGCAGCCTAATCCAGGCCGGCCAGGGAGGGGTCTATGGCTACACCTTC. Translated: CASSLIQAGQGGVYGYTF. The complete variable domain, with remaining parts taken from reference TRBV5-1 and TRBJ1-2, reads KAGVTQTPRYLIKTRGQQVTLSCSPISGHRSVSWYQQTPGQGLQFLFEYFSETQRNKGNFPGRFSGRQFSNSRSEMNVSTLELGDSALYLCASSLIQAGQGGVYGYTFGSGTRLTVV.

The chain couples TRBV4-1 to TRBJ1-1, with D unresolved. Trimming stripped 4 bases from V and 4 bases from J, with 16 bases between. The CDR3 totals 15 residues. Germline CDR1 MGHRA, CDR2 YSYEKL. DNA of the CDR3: TGCGCCAGCAGCCTATATCTGGGAGTCGGCACTGAAGCTTTCTTT. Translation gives CASSLYLGVGTEAFF.

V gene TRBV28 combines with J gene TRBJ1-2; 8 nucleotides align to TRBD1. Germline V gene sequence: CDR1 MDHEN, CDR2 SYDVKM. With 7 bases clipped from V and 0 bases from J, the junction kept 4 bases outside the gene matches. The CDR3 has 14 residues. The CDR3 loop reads CASTTGGSNYGYTF. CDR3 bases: TGTGCCAGCACCACAGGGGGGTCTAACTATGGCTACACCTTC.

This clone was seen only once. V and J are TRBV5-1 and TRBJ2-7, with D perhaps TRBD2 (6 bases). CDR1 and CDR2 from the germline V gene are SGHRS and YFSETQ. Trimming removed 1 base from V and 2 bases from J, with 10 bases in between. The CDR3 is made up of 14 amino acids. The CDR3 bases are TGCGCCAGCAGCTTGCGGGGGACCCCCTACGAGCAGTACTTC. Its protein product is CASSLRGTPYEQYF.

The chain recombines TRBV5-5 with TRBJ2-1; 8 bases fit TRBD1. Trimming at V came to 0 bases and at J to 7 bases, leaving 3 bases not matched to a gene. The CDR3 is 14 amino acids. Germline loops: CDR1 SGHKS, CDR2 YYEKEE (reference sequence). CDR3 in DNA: TGTGCCAGCAGCTTGGGACAGGGGATGAATGAGCAGTTCTTC. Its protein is CASSLGQGMNEQFF.

CDR3 DNA sequence: TGTGCCACCGGAGACAGGGGCGAAAATCAGCCCCAGCATTTT. Protein sequence: CATGDRGENQPQHF. This rearrangement joins TRBV28 to TRBJ1-5, with 8 bases fitting TRBD1. This CDR3 comprises 14 residues. With 10 bases clipped from V and 4 bases from J, the junction kept 9 bases outside the gene matches. CDR1 and CDR2 from the germline V gene are MDHEN and SYDVKM.

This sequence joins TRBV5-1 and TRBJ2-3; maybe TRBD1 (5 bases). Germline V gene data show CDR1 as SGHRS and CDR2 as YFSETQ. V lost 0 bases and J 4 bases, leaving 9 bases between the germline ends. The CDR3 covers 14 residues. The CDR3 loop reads CASSLGQGPDTQYF. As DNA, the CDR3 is TGCGCCAGCAGCTTGGGGCAGGGCCCAGATACGCAGTATTTT.

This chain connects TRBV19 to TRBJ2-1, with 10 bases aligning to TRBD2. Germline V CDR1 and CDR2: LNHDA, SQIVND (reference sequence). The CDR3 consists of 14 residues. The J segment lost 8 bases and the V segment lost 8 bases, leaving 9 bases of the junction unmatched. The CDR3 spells CASRLAGASHEQFF. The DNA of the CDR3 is TGTGCCAGTCGGCTAGCGGGAGCATCGCATGAGCAGTTCTTC.

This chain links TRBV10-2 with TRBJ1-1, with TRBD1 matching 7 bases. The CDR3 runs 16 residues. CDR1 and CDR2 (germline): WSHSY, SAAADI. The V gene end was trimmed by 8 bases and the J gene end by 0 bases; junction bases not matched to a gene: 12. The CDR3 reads CASGGLDRYLNTEAFF. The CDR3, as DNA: TGCGCCAGCGGGGGCCTGGACAGGTATTTGAACACTGAAGCTTTCTTT.